This T cell receptor beta chain is drawn from a study of post-analysis software for immune sequencing data. About the research overall: Disease courses included relapsing-remitting, secondary progressive and progressive-relapsing multiple sclerosis.

To note about this clonotype: Its matching antigen is unknown.

Whole-study findings and limits: TRBV5-6, TRBV5-1 and TRBV20-1 belonged to a set of about five TRBV segments that were more frequent in patients than controls. Normalized Chao1 diversity was significantly lower in multiple sclerosis patients than in controls. Samples from one preparation batch, clustered by F measure, grouped strongly together.

Researchers reported that TCR beta cDNA libraries carried unique molecular identifiers. There were about 1 to 10 million T cells, and roughly 0.5 million cDNA molecules came from them. TCRdb re-called the PCR reads with MiXCR, one entry per CDR3 protein. The top ten clones hold 11% of a sample with hundreds of thousands of distinct CDR3 sequences, roughly three fifths of them seen once. This CDR3 spans 16 amino acids. The germline gives CDR1 MGHRA, CDR2 YSYEKL. Trimming left V 0 bases short and J 2 bases short, with 14 bases between. The clonotype comes from a girl aged 2 to 9 with multiple sclerosis. The chain is built from TRBV4-1 and TRBJ2-7; tentative D call: TRBD1 (6 bases). Sequencing input: blood. The CDR3 is CASSQEFGGGTYEQYF. The DNA of the CDR3 is TGCGCCAGCAGCCAAGAATTTGGGGGCGGAACCTACGAGCAGTACTTC.